The rows below give T cell receptor beta chains drawn from one sample of a study of shared clonotypes between healthy human individuals. Data came from immunoSEQ multiplex PCR; TCRdb stores just in-frame clones and leaves some out. The data show around 2.5 million clones, 93% seen once. Input material: naive CD4+ T cells from PBMCs. These receptors all come from a man between 18 and 29 years old in good health. Some clones in this sample may be carry-over from other donors' samples. Both conserved end residues are trimmed from each CDR3. Each record gives: clone size, V gene, J gene, CDR3 protein. Clone sizes are given selectively: once, few, many, or a class where the clone is expanded.

abundance: NA; v_gene: TRBV9; j_gene: TRBJ2-2; CDR3aa: ASRRGDPNTGELF
abundance: NA; v_gene: TRBV7-3; j_gene: TRBJ2-3; CDR3aa: ASSSAGDTQY
abundance: once; v_gene: TRBV10-2; j_gene: TRBJ1-1; CDR3aa: ASRARVNTEAF
abundance: NA; v_gene: TRBV28; j_gene: TRBJ1-2; CDR3aa: ASKVANYGYT
abundance: once; v_gene: TRBV7-8; j_gene: TRBJ2-1; CDR3aa: ASSLEGRTLGNEQF
abundance: NA; v_gene: TRBV7-9; j_gene: TRBJ2-7; CDR3aa: ASRSGQGSYEQY
abundance: NA; v_gene: TRBV5-1; j_gene: TRBJ1-4; CDR3aa: ASSTGQGGEKLF
abundance: NA; v_gene: TRBV7-2; j_gene: TRBJ2-7; CDR3aa: ASSLAGTSSYEQY
abundance: NA; v_gene: TRBV6-5; j_gene: TRBJ2-7; CDR3aa: ASSNPGQPYEQY
abundance: once; v_gene: TRBV5-1; j_gene: TRBJ2-7; CDR3aa: ASSWGLAGTYEQY
abundance: NA; v_gene: TRBV28; j_gene: TRBJ2-7; CDR3aa: ASSLGHEQY
abundance: NA; v_gene: TRBV7-9; j_gene: TRBJ1-6; CDR3aa: ASSLAVGGSSYNSPLH
abundance: NA; v_gene: TRBV5-5; j_gene: TRBJ2-7; CDR3aa: ASSSTGTANYEQY
abundance: NA; v_gene: TRBV6-1; j_gene: TRBJ1-2; CDR3aa: ASSMFYRNYGYT
abundance: NA; v_gene: TRBV2; j_gene: TRBJ1-1; CDR3aa: ASIVEGGTEAF
abundance: NA; v_gene: TRBV28; j_gene: TRBJ1-5; CDR3aa: ASSLSVGNQPQH
abundance: NA; v_gene: TRBV5-6; j_gene: TRBJ1-1; CDR3aa: ASRVRQGAGTEAF
abundance: NA; v_gene: TRBV5-5; j_gene: TRBJ1-1; CDR3aa: ASRASYANTEAF
abundance: NA; v_gene: TRBV28; j_gene: TRBJ2-1; CDR3aa: ASSLSSGSVNEQF
abundance: NA; v_gene: TRBV2; j_gene: TRBJ1-1; CDR3aa: ASSEGPGVNTEAF
abundance: NA; v_gene: TRBV6-1; j_gene: TRBJ2-7; CDR3aa: ASSEQQGVSSYEQY
abundance: NA; v_gene: TRBV28; j_gene: TRBJ2-3; CDR3aa: ASSPVYGGAPTQY
abundance: NA; v_gene: TRBV5-1; j_gene: TRBJ2-7; CDR3aa: ASSLVGVDEQY
abundance: NA; v_gene: TRBV21-1; j_gene: TRBJ2-7; CDR3aa: ASIKRWTGLALLIYEQY